The next 25 T cell receptor beta chains were all read from a single sample in a study of cytomegalovirus exposure and HLA in healthy donors (TCRdb year 2017). Library prep was done by the immunoSEQ multiplex PCR assay. A mixture of 60 forward primers for TCR Vbeta segments and 13 reverse primers for TCR Jbeta segments was used in the multiplex PCR. TCRdb retrieved this table from immuneACCESS and kept in-frame rearrangements only. Not all clones are present; in checked studies, unresolved V genes account for under half, and no reason is known for the remainder. Recorded for this sample are roughly 120,000 clones; about 74% of them occurred a single time. The top ten constitute around 4% of the sample. Material: PBMCs. These receptors all stem from a woman in her forties or fifties in good health and CMV-seropositive.

This chain connects TRBV4-1 to TRBJ2-2, with TRBD1 matching 9 bases. Trimming cost V 6 bases and J 5 bases; bases outside gene matches: 13. Per the germline V gene, CDR1 is MGHRA and CDR2 is YSYEKL. The CDR3 has 17 amino acids. Here the CDR3 reads CASSGTSGTGRTGELFF. For the CDR3, the DNA is TGCGCCAGCAGTGGTACTTCCGGGACAGGGAGGACCGGGGAGCTGTTTTTT.

The chain recombines TRBV28 with TRBJ1-6; D remains unclear. Trimming cost V 2 bases and J 5 bases, with 7 bases left between them. From germline, CDR1 is MDHEN and CDR2 SYDVKM. The CDR3 runs to 14 residues. CDR3 sequence (DNA): TGTGCCAGCAGTTTAGTTCCGGATAATTCACCCCTCCACTTT. This translates into CASSLVPDNSPLHF.

The V and J genes are TRBV9 and TRBJ1-4, with TRBD1 identical over 11 bases. V lost 3 bases and J lost 5; bases outside the gene matches: 3. Germline-derived CDR1 and CDR2 are SGDLS and YYNGEE. The CDR3 consists of 15 residues. CDR3 sequence reads: CASSARDRGNEKLFF. As DNA, the CDR3 is TGTGCCAGCAGCGCCCGGGACAGGGGGAATGAAAAACTGTTTTTT.

The chain links TRBV28 to TRBJ2-7, with D maybe TRBD1 (5 bases). The germline gives CDR1 MDHEN, CDR2 SYDVKM. This CDR3 is 14 amino acids long. The V end was cut by 3 bases, the J end by 4 bases, with 13 bases between. CDR3 residues: CASSLARREYEQYF. Here the CDR3 DNA reads TGTGCCAGCAGTTTGGCCCGCAGGGAATACGAGCAGTACTTC.

The V call is TRBV28, the J call TRBJ1-6; D unresolved. Germline V gene sequence: CDR1 MDHEN, CDR2 SYDVKM. The CDR3 is made up of 18 amino acids. Trimming stripped 6 bases from V and 2 bases from J, with 20 bases between. DNA for the CDR3: TGTGCCAGCAGGCGACGTCCGGGAGTGCAGGCCTATAATTCACCCCTCCACTTT. Its protein product is CASRRRPGVQAYNSPLHF. Looking up the rest from reference TRBV28 and TRBJ1-6 gives the full variable domain: DVKVTQSSRYLVKRTGEKVFLECVQDMDHENMFWYRQDPGLGLRLIYFSYDVKMKEKGDIPEGYSVSREKKERFSLILESASTNQTSMYLCASRRRPGVQAYNSPLHFGNGTRLTVT.

The rearrangement joins TRBV5-5 to TRBJ2-7; weak D call: TRBD1 (5 bases). Deletions cut 4 bases from V and 4 bases from J, with 21 bases between. This CDR3 contains 16 residues. CDR1 is SGHKS and CDR2 is YYEKEE in the germline V gene (reference sequence). CDR3 DNA sequence: TGTGCCAGCAGCCCGAGTGTTGGCGCAGGGCGGTACGAGCAGTACTTC. Translated: CASSPSVGAGRYEQYF.

The chain links TRBV2 to TRBJ1-2, with TRBD1 as a possible D gene (6 bases). The V end was cut by 10 bases, the J end by 4 bases, with 16 bases between. The CDR3 is 13 residues long. The germline V gene has CDR1 SNHLY and CDR2 FYNNEI. The CDR3 DNA reads TGTGCCACCCTCTCGGACAGCCTCTATGGCTACACCTTC. Its protein product is CATLSDSLYGYTF.

The chain joins TRBV6-5 to TRBJ1-1; tentatively, D is TRBD1 (5 bases). V lost 6 bases and J 8 bases, leaving 19 bases between the germline ends. The length of the CDR3 is 14 residues. Germline V CDR1 and CDR2: MNHEY, SVGAGI. CDR3 sequence (DNA): TGTGCCAGCAGACGAGGACACCTCACAACGGAAGCTTTCTTT. Protein product: CASRRGHLTTEAFF.

The chain is built from TRBV5-1 and TRBJ1-4, with 9 nucleotides matching TRBD1. Germline-derived CDR1 and CDR2 are SGHRS and YFSETQ. This CDR3 region has 15 residues. The trim removed 4 bases at V and 7 bases at J, leaving 8 bases unmatched. The DNA of the CDR3 is TGCGCCAGCAGCCGAGCCCCGGACAGGGGTGAAAAACTGTTTTTT. The encoded protein is CASSRAPDRGEKLFF.

This sequence joins TRBV2 and TRBJ1-2; 7 bases map to TRBD1. This CDR3 contains 14 residues. The germline CDR1 and CDR2 sequences are SNHLY and FYNNEI. V lost 5 bases, J lost 3 bases, and 6 bases stayed unmatched. The CDR3 here is CASSRDRAHYGYTF. DNA for the CDR3: TGTGCCAGCAGTCGAGACAGGGCCCACTATGGCTACACCTTC.

The V gene is TRBV20-1, the J gene TRBJ2-5; the D is unclear. The CDR3 spans 11 residues. Germline V CDR1 and CDR2: DFQATT, SNEGSKA (reference sequence). V lost 3 bases and J lost 2, with 4 bases in between. In DNA, the CDR3 is TGCAGTGCTAGTCCGCAAGAGACCCAGTACTTC. Encoded protein: CSASPQETQYF.

Concerning this clone: Other nucleotide sequences in the sample specify the same CDR3. The chain is built from TRBV7-9 and TRBJ2-7; 7 nucleotides align to TRBD1. The length of the CDR3 is 13 residues. Trimming at V came to 5 bases and at J to 0 bases, leaving 1 base not matched to a gene. The germline V gene encodes CDR1 SEHNR and CDR2 FQNEAQ (reference sequence). The CDR3 region is CASSRTGSYEQYF. The CDR3 coding sequence is TGTGCCAGCAGCCGGACAGGCTCCTACGAGCAGTACTTC.

This sequence joins TRBV7-2 and TRBJ2-6, with D unclear. There are 15 residues in the CDR3. Trimming took off 8 bases at V and 0 bases at J, with 11 bases between the two ends. CDR1 and CDR2 from the germline V gene are SGHTA and FQGNSA. The CDR3 region has the DNA TGTGCCAGCTACCTAATCCACTCTGGGGCCAACGTCCTGACTTTC. Protein sequence: CASYLIHSGANVLTF.

The chain combines TRBV4-1 with TRBJ1-4; possibly TRBD1 for D (6 bases). The CDR3 loop spans 14 amino acids. Germline CDR1 and CDR2: MGHRA and YSYEKL. The V gene lost 2 bases and the J gene lost 2 bases, with 6 bases spanning the gap. The CDR3 sequence: CASSQTGTNEKLFF. The DNA for the CDR3 is TGCGCCAGCAGCCAAACAGGGACTAATGAAAAACTGTTTTTT.

The V gene is TRBV27, the J gene TRBJ2-2; 11 bases align to TRBD2. The germline gives CDR1 MNHEY, CDR2 SMNVEV (reference sequence). The CDR3 has 18 amino acids. V dropped 10 bases and J dropped 1; count of bases not matched to a gene: 14. CDR3 in amino acids: CANLGQLAGDENTGELFF. CDR3 DNA sequence: TGTGCCAACCTGGGCCAACTAGCGGGGGACGAGAACACCGGGGAGCTGTTTTTT.

In DNA, the CDR3 is TGTGCCAGCAGCAGAGGGCTTTTACCTACAGATACGCAGTATTTT. The encoded protein is CASSRGLLPTDTQYF. J is TRBJ2-3 and V is TRBV7-3, with D possibly TRBD2 on 5 matching bases. Trimming pared 5 bases from V and 3 bases from J, leaving 15 bases between. The CDR3 has 15 residues. The V gene's germline CDR1 is SGHTA and CDR2 FQGTGA.

The chain combines TRBV7-2 with TRBJ2-1; 7 positions match TRBD2. With 1 base clipped from V and 8 bases from J, the junction kept 11 bases outside the gene matches. Germline loops: CDR1 SGHTA, CDR2 FQGNSA. The CDR3 totals 16 residues. The CDR3 here is CASSLGYGLGVHEQFF. CDR3 DNA sequence: TGTGCCAGCAGCTTAGGGTATGGACTAGGGGTCCATGAGCAGTTCTTC.

Concerning this clone: The sample carries other DNA sequences with the same CDR3. This chain connects TRBV30 to TRBJ2-5; TRBD2 matches 9 bases. The CDR3 has 14 residues. The junction had 6 bases not matched to a gene; V was cut back by 2 bases and J by 5 bases. Germline V gene sequence: CDR1 GTSNPN, CDR2 SVGIG (reference sequence). CDR3 loop: CAWSLLAGGETQYF. The CDR3 DNA reads as TGTGCCTGGAGTTTACTAGCGGGCGGCGAGACCCAGTACTTC.

The chain recombines TRBV9 with TRBJ1-3; D gene uncertain. Germline V lookup: CDR1 SGDLS, CDR2 YYNGEE. The CDR3 sequence is 16 residues long. V dropped 0 bases and J dropped 0 bases, with 10 bases sitting between them. CDR3 sequence (DNA): TGTGCCAGCAGCGTAGACTACGTTAGCTCTGGAAACACCATATATTTT. Its protein is CASSVDYVSSGNTIYF.

This chain connects TRBV5-4 to TRBJ2-3, with 9 bases identical to TRBD1. CDR3 size: 16 residues. Germline CDR1 SGHNT, CDR2 YYREEE (reference sequence). V gave up 4 bases and J gave up 6 bases; unmatched junction bases: 12. CDR3 coding DNA: TGTGCCAGCAGCATGAGCCGGGACAGGGTTTCTGATACGCAGTATTTT. This codes for CASSMSRDRVSDTQYF.

The gene calls are TRBV13 and TRBJ1-6; D remains ambiguous. V was shortened by 7 bases and J by 0 bases, with 7 bases between the two germline ends. The CDR3 has 14 amino acids. Germline CDR1 reads PRHDT; CDR2 reads FYEKMQ (reference sequence). The CDR3 bases are TGTGCCAGCACCGTGAGCTCCTATAATTCACCCCTCCACTTT. Translating it yields CASTVSSYNSPLHF.

The chain joins TRBV18 to TRBJ2-2, with D tentatively TRBD2 (5 bases). The CDR3 covers 14 residues. V dropped 3 bases and J dropped 7 bases, with 12 bases sitting between them. Germline CDR1 is KGHSH and CDR2 is LQKENI. CDR3 in DNA: TGTGCCAGCTCACCCCCCCCCGAGGGCGGGGAGCTGTTTTTT. Protein product: CASSPPPEGGELFF. The full variable domain, its missing parts supplied by reference TRBV18 and TRBJ2-2, is NAGVMQNPRHLVRRRGQEARLRCSPMKGHSHVYWYRQLPEEGLKFMVYLQKENIIDESGMPKERFSAEFPKEGPSILRIQQVVRGDSAAYFCASSPPPEGGELFFGEGSRLTVL.

This clone appeared a few times. The chain joins TRBV5-1 to TRBJ1-2; D is perhaps TRBD1 (6 bases). Germline-derived CDR1 and CDR2 are SGHRS and YFSETQ. There are 14 residues in the CDR3. V lost 2 bases to trimming and J lost 5 bases, with 13 bases between them. CDR3: CASSLTGQRYGYTF. DNA of the CDR3: TGCGCCAGCAGCTTAACAGGACAGCGATATGGCTACACCTTC.

The J gene is TRBJ2-1, the V gene TRBV2; the D gene is possibly TRBD2 (6 bases). Germline-derived CDR1 and CDR2 are SNHLY and FYNNEI. V was cut by 7 bases and J by 3 bases, with 16 bases left in between. The CDR3 contains 15 residues. CDR3 loop: CASTDQAGNYNEQFF. CDR3 DNA: TGTGCCAGCACCGATCAGGCGGGGAACTACAATGAGCAGTTCTTC.

The V gene is TRBV9, the J gene TRBJ2-1; D might be TRBD1 (6 bases). V gave up 0 bases and J gave up 7 bases, with 20 bases separating them. CDR3 size: 17 residues. Germline V gene data show CDR1 as SGDLS and CDR2 as YYNGEE. The DNA for the CDR3 is TGTGCCAGCAGCGTAGGTGGGGGTCAGGGGCTGGGGAATGAGCAGTTCTTC. Amino acid sequence: CASSVGGGQGLGNEQFF.